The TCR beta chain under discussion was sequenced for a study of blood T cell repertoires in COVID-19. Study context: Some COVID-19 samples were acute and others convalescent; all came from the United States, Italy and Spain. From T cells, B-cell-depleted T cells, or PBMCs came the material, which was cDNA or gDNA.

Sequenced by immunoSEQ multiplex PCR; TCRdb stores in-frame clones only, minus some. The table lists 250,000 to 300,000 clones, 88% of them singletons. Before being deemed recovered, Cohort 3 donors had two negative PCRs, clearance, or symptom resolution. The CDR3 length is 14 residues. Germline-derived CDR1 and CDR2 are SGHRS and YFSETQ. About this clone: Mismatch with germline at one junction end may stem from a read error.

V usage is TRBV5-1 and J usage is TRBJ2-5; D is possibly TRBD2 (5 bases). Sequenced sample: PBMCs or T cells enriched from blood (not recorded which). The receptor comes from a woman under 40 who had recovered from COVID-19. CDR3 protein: CASSLAGNHETQYF. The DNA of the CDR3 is TGCGCCAGCAGCTTGGCCGGGAACCACGAGACCCAGTACTTC.